This entry is about one T cell receptor beta chain. These data come from a study of control samples from healthy donors and cancer patients. Sequencing was performed with immunoSEQ multiplex PCR; in TCRdb, only in-frame clones are kept and a portion is missing. Of around 99,000 clones in the sample, over 75% are singletons; the top ten hold 4.4%. V was shortened by 5 bases and J by 7 bases, with 15 bases between the two germline ends. This CDR3 comprises 14 residues. Germline CDR1 reads MNHEY; CDR2 reads SMNVEV (reference sequence). V and J are TRBV27 and TRBJ2-1; D ambiguous. The TCR comes from a human donor in good health. The donor label of this sample is uncertain. Sample: blood. The CDR3 nucleotides are TGTGCCAGCAGTCGCCCGGATGGTAAGAATGAGCAGTTCTTC. Translated, it gives CASSRPDGKNEQFF.